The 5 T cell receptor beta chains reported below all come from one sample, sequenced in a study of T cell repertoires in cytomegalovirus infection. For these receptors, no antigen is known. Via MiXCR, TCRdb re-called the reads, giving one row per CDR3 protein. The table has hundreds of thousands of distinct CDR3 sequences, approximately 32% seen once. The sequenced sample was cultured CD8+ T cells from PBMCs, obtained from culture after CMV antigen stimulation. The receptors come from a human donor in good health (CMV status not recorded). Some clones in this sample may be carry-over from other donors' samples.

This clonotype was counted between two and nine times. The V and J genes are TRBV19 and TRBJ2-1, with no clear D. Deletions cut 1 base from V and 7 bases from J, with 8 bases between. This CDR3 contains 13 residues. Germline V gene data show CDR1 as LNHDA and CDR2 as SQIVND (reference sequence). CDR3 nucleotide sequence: TGTGCCAGTAGTATAGTTGGGTCGAATGAGCAGTTCTTC. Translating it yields CASSIVGSNEQFF.

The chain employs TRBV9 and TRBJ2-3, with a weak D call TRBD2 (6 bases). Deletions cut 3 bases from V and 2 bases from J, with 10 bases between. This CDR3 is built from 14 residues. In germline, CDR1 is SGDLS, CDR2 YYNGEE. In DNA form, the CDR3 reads TGTGCCAGCAGCGCTGGGGACTTCACAGATACGCAGTATTTT. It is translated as CASSAGDFTDTQYF.

The CDR3, as DNA: TGTGCCAGCAGCCTCAGGGACGCGTGGACCTTC. It yields the protein CASSLRDAWTF. This chain links TRBV5-6 with TRBJ1-2, with D perhaps matching TRBD1 (5 bases). Looked up from germline, CDR1 is SGHDT and CDR2 is YYEEEE. This CDR3 has 11 amino acids. V was cut by 4 bases and J by 14 bases, with 15 bases left in between.

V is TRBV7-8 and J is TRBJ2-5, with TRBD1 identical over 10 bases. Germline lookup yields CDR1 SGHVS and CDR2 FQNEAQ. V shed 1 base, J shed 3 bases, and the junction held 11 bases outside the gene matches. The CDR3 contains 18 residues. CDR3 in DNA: TGTGCCAGCAGCTTAGTCGCGGGGACAGGGGCAGTCGAAGAGACCCAGTACTTC. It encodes CASSLVAGTGAVEETQYF.

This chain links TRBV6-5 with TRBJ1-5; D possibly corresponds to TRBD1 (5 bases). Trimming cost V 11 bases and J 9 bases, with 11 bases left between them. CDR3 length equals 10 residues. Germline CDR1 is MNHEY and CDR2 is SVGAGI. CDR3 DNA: TGTGCCGCGGGGCCCGGGCCCCAGCATTTT. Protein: CAAGPGPQHF.